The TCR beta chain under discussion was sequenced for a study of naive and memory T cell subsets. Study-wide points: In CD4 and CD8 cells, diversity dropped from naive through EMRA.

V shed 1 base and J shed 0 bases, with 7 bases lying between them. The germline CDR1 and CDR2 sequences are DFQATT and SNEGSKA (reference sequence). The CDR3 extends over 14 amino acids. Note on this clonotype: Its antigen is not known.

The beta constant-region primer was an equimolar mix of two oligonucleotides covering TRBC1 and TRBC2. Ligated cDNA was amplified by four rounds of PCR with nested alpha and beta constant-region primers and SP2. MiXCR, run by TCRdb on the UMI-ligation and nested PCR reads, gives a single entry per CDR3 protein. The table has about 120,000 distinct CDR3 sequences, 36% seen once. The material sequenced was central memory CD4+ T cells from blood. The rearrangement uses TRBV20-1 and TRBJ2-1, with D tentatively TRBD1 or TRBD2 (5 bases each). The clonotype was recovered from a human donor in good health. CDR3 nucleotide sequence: TGCAGTGCTAGAGCAGGGAGCTCCTACAATGAGCAGTTCTTC. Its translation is CSARAGSSYNEQFF.